The clone carrying this T cell receptor gamma chain was counted many times. What it recognizes is unknown. For this DNA, TCRdb reports the protein of a much larger clone, which diverges at residue 8, most likely from a read error; the protein presented here is translated directly from the DNA. CDR3 length: 12 residues. CDR1 and CDR2 from the germline V gene are GITISATS and ISYDGTV (reference sequence). J lost 11 bases, V lost 3 bases, and 10 bases had no gene match. This sample stems from a study of γδ T cells in repeated Plasmodium falciparum infection. Study observations and caveats: Vdelta2-negative gammadelta repertoires, largely Vdelta1+, seemingly showed infection-driven waves of new clonal selection. Vgamma9/Vdelta2+ T cells showed a stable polyclonal repertoire with shared TCRgamma sequences.

TCRdb re-analyzed the multiplex PCR reads via CATT. The sample lists 20,000 to 30,000 gamma-chain clones; under 3% were seen once. Vgamma9/Vdelta2+ and Vdelta2-negative gammadelta T cells were flow-sorted from PBMC for bulk sequencing. This sequence originates from a pool of human donors (malaria-infected and uninfected, not separated). This chain links TRGV9 with TRGJ1 or TRGJ2. The sequenced material came from gamma-delta T cells from blood. In DNA, the CDR3 is TGTGCCTTGTGGGAGCTATGTAGGGAGAAACTCTTT. Its translation is CALWELCREKLF.